This T cell receptor (beta chain) comes out of a study of blood T cell repertoires in COVID-19. Only in-frame clones appear in the TCRdb table, and some are missing; sequencing was by immunoSEQ multiplex PCR. Here the sample spans about 180,000 clones, approximately 85% being singletons. Trimming shortened V by 3 bases and J by 5 bases, and 8 bases separated the two germline ends. The CDR3 loop spans 13 amino acids. The germline V gene encodes CDR1 MNHNS and CDR2 SASEGT. The material sequenced was peripheral blood. This sequence originates from a woman aged 80 or over with acute or convalescent COVID-19. The gene calls are TRBV6-1 and TRBJ2-1, with no clear D. The CDR3 loop reads CASSESGHNEQFF. In DNA, the CDR3 is TGTGCCAGCAGTGAGTCAGGCCACAATGAGCAGTTCTTC.